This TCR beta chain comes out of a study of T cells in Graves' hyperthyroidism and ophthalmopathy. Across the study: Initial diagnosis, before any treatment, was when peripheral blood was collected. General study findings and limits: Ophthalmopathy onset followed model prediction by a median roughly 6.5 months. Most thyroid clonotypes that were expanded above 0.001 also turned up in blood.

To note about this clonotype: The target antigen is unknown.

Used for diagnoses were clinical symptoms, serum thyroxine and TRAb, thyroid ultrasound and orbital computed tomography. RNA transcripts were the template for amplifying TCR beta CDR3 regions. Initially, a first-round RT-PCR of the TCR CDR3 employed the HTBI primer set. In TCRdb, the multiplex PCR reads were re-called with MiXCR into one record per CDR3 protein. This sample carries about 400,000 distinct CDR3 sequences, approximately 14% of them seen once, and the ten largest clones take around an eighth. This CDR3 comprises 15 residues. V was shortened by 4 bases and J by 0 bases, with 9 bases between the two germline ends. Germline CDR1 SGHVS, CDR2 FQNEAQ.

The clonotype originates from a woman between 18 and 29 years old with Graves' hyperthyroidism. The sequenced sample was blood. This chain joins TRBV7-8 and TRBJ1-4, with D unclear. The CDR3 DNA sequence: TGTGCCAGCAGCTCAAACCCCGCAACTAATGAAAAACTGTTTTTT. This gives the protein CASSSNPATNEKLFF.